The 2 T cell receptor beta chains presented below share a single source sample, sequenced in a study of cytomegalovirus exposure and HLA in healthy donors. The PCR used 60 Vbeta and 13 Jbeta primers. Using immunoSEQ multiplex PCR, the repertoire was profiled, and TCRdb retains in-frame clones only, with some absent. Of around 110,000 clones in the sample, more than 75% are singletons; the top ten hold about 2.5%. The sequencing input was PBMCs. The receptors stem from a man younger than 45 in good health and CMV-seropositive.

There are a few counts of this clone. This chain connects TRBV6-1 to TRBJ1-5; 9 bases align to TRBD1. The germline V gene has CDR1 MNHNS and CDR2 SASEGT. Unmatched junction bases numbered 4, after V lost 2 bases and J lost 8 bases. This CDR3 contains 14 residues. CDR3: CASSERDRAEPQHF. The CDR3 DNA is TGTGCCAGCAGTGAAAGGGACAGGGCAGAGCCCCAGCATTTT.

The chain joins TRBV6-5 to TRBJ1-1, with 7 bases identical to TRBD1. CDR1 and CDR2 (germline): MNHEY, SVGAGI. The CDR3 has 16 residues. Trimming at V came to 4 bases and at J to 1 base, leaving 9 bases not matched to a gene. CDR3 sequence (DNA): TGTGCCAGCAGTTCCCTTACAGGGGTGAGGAACACTGAAGCTTTCTTT. Amino acids: CASSSLTGVRNTEAFF.